The present TCR beta chain was sequenced within a study of CXCR3-negative and CXCR3-positive naive CD8 T cells. TRB cDNA was prepared as libraries by UMI-labeled 5' RACE. TCRdb reanalyzed the 5' RACE reads and collapses them to one entry per CDR3 protein, without DNA. In all, the sample yields 50,000 to 65,000 distinct CDR3 sequences. The CDR3 consists of 19 residues. Germline lookup yields CDR1 SGHKS and CDR2 YYEKEE (reference sequence). Study results and caveats: CXCR3-expressing naive cells carried TRB CDR3s more hydrophobic than those of CXCR3-negative naive cells. Diversity in memory CD8+ cells fell much lower than the comparably high levels seen in both naive subsets. Comparison of naive CXCR3-negative and CXCR3-positive cells revealed similar TRBV-TRBJ usage, while memory cells differed.

CD45RO-CCR7+CD27+CD95- expression identified naive CD8+ T cells. A word on this clonotype: The target antigen is unknown.

Sequences were obtained from naive CXCR3+ CD8+ T cells from blood. Subset given: CD45RO-CCR7+CD27+CD95- naive CD8+ T cells expressing CXCR3 (TNR3+). The chain joins TRBV5-5 to TRBJ2-6; TCRdb's D call of TRBD2 is untestable without DNA. This TCR was recovered from a human donor in good health. Some clones in this sample may be carry-over from other donors' samples. CDR3 in amino acids: CASTALGGPVGRGANVLTF.